Presented here are 2 T cell receptor beta chains from one specimen sequenced in a study of blood T cell repertoires in COVID-19. Sequenced by immunoSEQ multiplex PCR; TCRdb stores in-frame clones only, minus some. The data contain roughly 320,000 clones, 70% to 90% of them seen just once; the ten biggest clones take up around 7.2%. The sample taken for sequencing was peripheral blood. These receptors originate from a human donor in a cohort sampled during active COVID-19.

A single count supports this clone. V and J are TRBV24-1 and TRBJ2-1, with 9 nucleotides matching TRBD2. CDR1 and CDR2 (germline): KGHDR, SFDVKD. V trimming: 9 bases; J trimming: 7 bases; junction bases outside the gene matches: 12. This CDR3 spans 15 amino acids. CDR3 in amino acids: CATGEAGGLRNEQFF. CDR3 DNA: TGTGCCACCGGCGAGGCGGGGGGGCTGCGAAATGAGCAGTTCTTC.

CDR3 loop: CASSFLGTSFYEQYF. As DNA, the CDR3 is TGTGCCAGCAGCTTCTTGGGGACTAGCTTCTACGAGCAGTACTTC. The genes are TRBV7-2 and TRBJ2-7, with 9 positions matching TRBD2. This CDR3 spans 15 amino acids. J lost 3 bases, V lost 3 bases, and 6 bases had no gene match. Germline V gives CDR1 SGHTA, CDR2 FQGNSA.